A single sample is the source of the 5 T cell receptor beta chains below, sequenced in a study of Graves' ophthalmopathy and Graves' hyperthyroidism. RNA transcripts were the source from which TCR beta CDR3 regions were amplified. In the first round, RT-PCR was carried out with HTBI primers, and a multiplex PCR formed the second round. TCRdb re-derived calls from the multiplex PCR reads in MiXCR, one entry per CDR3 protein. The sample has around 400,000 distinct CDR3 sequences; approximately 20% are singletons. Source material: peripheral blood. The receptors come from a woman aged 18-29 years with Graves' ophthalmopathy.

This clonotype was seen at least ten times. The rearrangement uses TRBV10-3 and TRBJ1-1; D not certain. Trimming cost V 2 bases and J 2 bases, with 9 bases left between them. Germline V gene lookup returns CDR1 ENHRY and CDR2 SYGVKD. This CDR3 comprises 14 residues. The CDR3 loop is CAISERKTNTEAFF. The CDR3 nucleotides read TGTGCCATCAGTGAGCGCAAGACTAACACTGAAGCTTTCTTT.

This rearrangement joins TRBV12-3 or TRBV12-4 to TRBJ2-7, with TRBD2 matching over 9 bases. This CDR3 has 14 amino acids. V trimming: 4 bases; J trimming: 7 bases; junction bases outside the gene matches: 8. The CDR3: CASSSSGIGGEQYF. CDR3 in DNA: TGTGCCAGCAGTTCTAGCGGGATTGGAGGGGAGCAGTACTTC.

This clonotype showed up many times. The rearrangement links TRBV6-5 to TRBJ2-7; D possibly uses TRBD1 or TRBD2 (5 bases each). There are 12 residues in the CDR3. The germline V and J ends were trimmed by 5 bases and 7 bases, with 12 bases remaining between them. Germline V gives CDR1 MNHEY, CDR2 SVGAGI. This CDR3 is CASSTGTEEQYF. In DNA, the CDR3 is TGTGCCAGCAGTACCGGGACGGAAGAGCAGTACTTC.

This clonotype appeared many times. In nucleotides, the CDR3 is TGTGCCAGCAGCTCTCTAGCGGGCAGCTCCTACGAGCAGTACTTC. Its translation: CASSSLAGSSYEQYF. The gene calls are TRBV7-2 and TRBJ2-7, with 8 bases lining up with TRBD2. After removal of 4 bases from V and 0 bases from J, the junction contained 5 bases not matched to a gene. Germline V gene sequence: CDR1 SGHTA, CDR2 FQGNSA. The CDR3 runs 15 residues.

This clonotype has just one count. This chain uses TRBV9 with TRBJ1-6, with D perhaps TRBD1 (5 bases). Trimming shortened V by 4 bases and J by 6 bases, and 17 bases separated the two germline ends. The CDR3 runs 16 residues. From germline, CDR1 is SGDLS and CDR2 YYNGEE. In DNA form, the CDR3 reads TGTGCCAGCAGCCCGCAACAGGCTACGGGTAATTCACCCCTCCACTTT. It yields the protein CASSPQQATGNSPLHF.